The 28 T cell receptor beta chains given below trace back to one sample, sequenced in a study of cytomegalovirus exposure and HLA in healthy donors. Primers for the PCR totalled 60 Vbeta and 13 Jbeta. The protocol was immunoSEQ multiplex PCR, while the TCRdb copy is restricted to in-frame clones and leaves out a portion. The sample contains a few hundred thousand clones, 82% of which appear only once. The sequenced sample consisted of PBMCs. These receptors originate from a woman in her thirties or forties in good health and CMV-seronegative.

J is TRBJ1-2 and V is TRBV5-4, with D unclear. V was shortened by 3 bases and J by 0 bases, with 12 bases between the two germline ends. The germline V gene has CDR1 SGHNT and CDR2 YYREEE (reference sequence). The CDR3 has 15 residues. Written as DNA, the CDR3 is TGTGCCAGCAGCTGGGAGAACCCCGCTAACTATGGCTACACCTTC. Translation gives CASSWENPANYGYTF.

The chain employs TRBV11-3 and TRBJ2-7, with a possible D match to TRBD1 (5 bases). CDR1 is SGHNT, CDR2 YENEEA, per germline. CDR3 length: 19 amino acids. Trimming took 0 bases from V and 4 from J, leaving 25 bases between them. CDR3 protein: CASSLDGIALGSTVYEQYF. The CDR3 DNA reads as TGTGCCAGCAGCTTAGATGGGATCGCTTTGGGGTCGACAGTTTACGAGCAGTACTTC.

The rearrangement joins TRBV28 to TRBJ1-1; D unclear. This CDR3 comprises 12 residues. V lost 9 bases and J lost 0, with 8 bases in between. The germline CDR1 and CDR2 sequences are MDHEN and SYDVKM. The CDR3 DNA follows: TGTGCCAGTCTGGCCCTGAACACTGAAGCTTTCTTT. It is translated as CASLALNTEAFF.

This clone appeared a few times. The chain employs TRBV5-6 and TRBJ2-7; the D gene is possibly TRBD2 (5 bases). The CDR3 has 14 amino acids. Germline V gene sequence: CDR1 SGHDT, CDR2 YYEEEE. Deletions cut 0 bases from V and 4 bases from J, with 11 bases between. CDR3 sequence (DNA): TGTGCCAGCAGCTTGGGGGGAGTCCCTTACGAGCAGTACTTC. Its protein product is CASSLGGVPYEQYF.

The rearrangement joins TRBV19 to TRBJ2-3, with 12 bases identical to TRBD2. This CDR3 comprises 16 residues. Germline assignment: CDR1 LNHDA and CDR2 SQIVND (reference sequence). Unmatched junction bases numbered 7, after V lost 3 bases and J lost 6 bases. The CDR3 here is CASSIPSGGAIDTQYF. As DNA, the CDR3 is TGTGCCAGTAGTATCCCTAGCGGGGGGGCAATTGATACGCAGTATTTT. The full variable domain, rest sourced from reference TRBV19 and TRBJ2-3, is DGGITQSPKYLFRKEGQNVTLSCEQNLNHDAMYWYRQDPGQGLRLIYYSQIVNDFQKGDIAEGYSVSREKKESFPLTVTSAQKNPTAFYLCASSIPSGGAIDTQYFGPGTRLTVL.

The genes are TRBV10-3 and TRBJ1-1, with 12 bases aligning to TRBD1. Germline lookup yields CDR1 ENHRY and CDR2 SYGVKD. This CDR3 has 13 amino acids. J was trimmed by 6 bases and V by 9 bases; bases with no gene match: 5. This CDR3 reads CAIGTGGESEAFF. CDR3 nucleotides: TGTGCCATAGGGACAGGGGGCGAATCTGAAGCTTTCTTT.

V and J are TRBV6-6 and TRBJ1-1; 10 nucleotides align to TRBD1. V shed 6 bases, J shed 2 bases, and the junction held 9 bases outside the gene matches. The CDR3 is 16 amino acids. Germline loops: CDR1 MNHNY, CDR2 SVGAGI (reference sequence). The chain's CDR3 is CASRFPGQGLNTEAFF. The DNA of the CDR3 is TGTGCCAGCAGATTTCCGGGACAGGGGTTAAACACTGAAGCTTTCTTT.

This rearrangement joins TRBV7-3 to TRBJ2-3, with TRBD2 matching over 9 bases. V was pared by 2 bases and J by 4 bases, with 4 bases of the junction left unmatched. Germline assignment: CDR1 SGHTA and CDR2 FQGTGA. CDR3 length: 15 amino acids. The CDR3, as DNA: TGTGCCAGCAGCTTACGCGGGGGGGCCCCAGATACGCAGTATTTT. The encoded protein is CASSLRGGAPDTQYF.

The genes are TRBV16 and TRBJ1-5; 10 nucleotides align to TRBD1. Losses at the gene ends were 4 bases for V and 5 bases for J; bases not matched to a gene: 2. Per the germline V gene, CDR1 is KGHSY and CDR2 is FQNENV. CDR3 length: 14 residues. The CDR3 sequence: CASSPGTGDQPQHF. CDR3 sequence (DNA): TGTGCCAGCAGCCCCGGGACAGGGGATCAGCCCCAGCATTTT.

The chain couples TRBV5-1 to TRBJ2-3; 7 bases line up with TRBD1. V lost 6 bases, J lost 2 bases, and 6 bases stayed unmatched. The CDR3 spans 14 residues. Germline CDR1 and CDR2: SGHRS and YFSETQ. The CDR3 sequence is CASNRQGLTDTQYF. CDR3 sequence (DNA): TGCGCCAGCAACCGACAGGGTCTCACAGATACGCAGTATTTT.

This clone was found once. This sequence joins TRBV7-9 and TRBJ2-7; TRBD1 agrees at 9 bases. Losses at the gene ends were 5 bases for V and 3 bases for J; bases not matched to a gene: 8. Germline V gene lookup returns CDR1 SEHNR and CDR2 FQNEAQ (reference sequence). The CDR3 runs 15 residues. The CDR3 sequence: CASSGSTGGLYEQYF. DNA of the CDR3: TGTGCCAGCAGCGGCTCGACAGGGGGTCTCTACGAGCAGTACTTC.

J is TRBJ2-5 and V is TRBV15; D unclear. The DNA end favors TRBJ2-7, so the J call may be wrong. CDR1 and CDR2 (germline): LNHNV, YYDKDF (reference sequence). The CDR3 loop spans 14 amino acids. CDR3 loop: CATSRDKRTYEQYF. The CDR3 DNA is TGTGCCACCAGCAGAGATAAGCGAACCTACGAGCAGTACTTC.

The chain is built from TRBV30 and TRBJ2-5; no clear D. Trimming left V 5 bases short and J 5 bases short, with 6 bases between. Looked up from germline, CDR1 is GTSNPN and CDR2 is SVGIG (reference sequence). The CDR3 consists of 10 residues. The CDR3 spells CAWAVETQYF. The CDR3 DNA follows: TGTGCCTGGGCGGTCGAGACCCAGTACTTC.

The V gene is TRBV5-6, the J gene TRBJ1-6; weak D call: TRBD1 (5 bases). The V gene's germline CDR1 is SGHDT and CDR2 YYEEEE. The V end lost 0 bases, the J end lost 6 bases, and 13 bases lay between the germline ends. The CDR3 extends over 16 amino acids. The CDR3 DNA reads as TGTGCCAGCAGCTTGGGGGGGGAGTCCGGTAATTCACCCCTCCACTTT. Its protein is CASSLGGESGNSPLHF.

The chain recombines TRBV6-1 with TRBJ2-3; D remains unclear. Germline V gene sequence: CDR1 MNHNS, CDR2 SASEGT. CDR3 length: 14 residues. The V and J ends lost 2 bases and 1 base respectively, with 7 bases between them. CDR3 DNA sequence: TGTGCCAGCAGTGAAACTCGCGGCACAGATACGCAGTATTTT. Amino acid sequence: CASSETRGTDTQYF.

The CDR3 DNA follows: TGTGCCAGCAGCCACCGGGACAGGGGGCGCGAGAAGACCCAGTACTTC. Translating it yields CASSHRDRGREKTQYF. The chain carries TRBV7-9 and TRBJ2-5; 12 nucleotides line up with TRBD1. This CDR3 comprises 16 residues. In germline, CDR1 is SEHNR, CDR2 FQNEAQ (reference sequence). Germline trimming cut 5 bases from V and 6 bases from J; bases unmatched to any gene: 10.

This clone was counted between two and nine times. The V call is TRBV4-3, the J call TRBJ2-2; D unresolved. The CDR3 loop spans 15 amino acids. With 0 bases removed from V and 1 base from J, the gap between germline ends came to 6 bases. Germline-derived CDR1 and CDR2 are LGHNA and YSLEER. The CDR3 DNA follows: TGCGCCAGCAGCCAAGATCTTGTGAACACCGGGGAGCTGTTTTTT. Translated: CASSQDLVNTGELFF.

The chain is built from TRBV18 and TRBJ2-3, with D possibly matching TRBD2 (5 bases). The CDR3 contains 19 residues. V lost 2 bases and J lost 0, with 21 bases in between. From germline, CDR1 is KGHSH and CDR2 LQKENI. CDR3: CASSPNLNIEGVSTDTQYF. The CDR3, as DNA: TGTGCCAGCTCACCAAACCTAAATATTGAGGGAGTCAGCACAGATACGCAGTATTTT.

The rearrangement joins TRBV14 to TRBJ1-2; 11 bases map to TRBD1. In germline, CDR1 is SGHDN, CDR2 FVKESK. V trimming: 1 base; J trimming: 3 bases; junction bases outside the gene matches: 1. There are 15 residues in the CDR3. In DNA, the CDR3 is TGTGCCAGCAGCCAAGGGACAGGGGGCTACTATGGCTACACCTTC. It yields the protein CASSQGTGGYYGYTF.

The V and J genes are TRBV5-5 and TRBJ1-5; D not resolved. V was cut by 4 bases and J by 1 base, with 9 bases left in between. Germline values: CDR1 SGHKS, CDR2 YYEKEE (reference sequence). This CDR3 is built from 14 residues. The CDR3 here is CASSPRSSNQPQHF. The CDR3 DNA sequence: TGTGCCAGCAGCCCCCGTTCGAGCAATCAGCCCCAGCATTTT.

This chain connects TRBV19 to TRBJ2-2; a weak D match, TRBD1 (6 bases). This CDR3 has 15 amino acids. CDR1 is LNHDA, CDR2 SQIVND, per germline (reference sequence). V lost 7 bases and J 6 bases, leaving 18 bases between the germline ends. CDR3 in amino acids: CASNTPGADAGELFF. The DNA of the CDR3 is TGTGCCAGTAACACTCCAGGGGCAGACGCCGGGGAGCTGTTTTTT.

The gene calls are TRBV14 and TRBJ1-6, with a possible D match to TRBD1 (6 bases). The CDR3 consists of 16 residues. The V end lost 4 bases, the J end lost 2 bases, and 12 bases lay between the germline ends. Per the germline V gene, CDR1 is SGHDN and CDR2 is FVKESK. The CDR3 DNA reads as TGTGCCAGCAGCCTATCCAGGGGACCCTATAATTCACCCCTCCACTTT. This encodes CASSLSRGPYNSPLHF.

This clone was observed a single time. This chain links TRBV10-3 with TRBJ2-7; the D gene is possibly TRBD1 (6 bases). This CDR3 comprises 13 residues. The ends were cut back, 4 bases at V and 4 bases at J, with 11 bases in the middle. The germline gives CDR1 ENHRY, CDR2 SYGVKD. The CDR3 sequence: CAISGTALYEQYF. In DNA form, the CDR3 reads TGTGCCATCAGTGGGACAGCCTTGTACGAGCAGTACTTC.

The genes are TRBV5-4 and TRBJ1-1, with 11 bases that match TRBD1. Germline V gene data show CDR1 as SGHNT and CDR2 as YYREEE (reference sequence). The J segment lost 1 base and the V segment lost 4 bases, leaving 3 bases of the junction unmatched. CDR3 length: 15 amino acids. The CDR3 loop is CASSPGQGGNTEAFF. For the CDR3, the DNA is TGTGCCAGCAGCCCGGGACAGGGGGGGAACACTGAAGCTTTCTTT.

The CDR3 DNA sequence: TGTGCCAGCAGCCTAAAGGGGCAGAGTAGCAATCAGCCCCAGCATTTT. It is translated as CASSLKGQSSNQPQHF. The chain has TRBV11-2 and TRBJ1-5; perhaps TRBD1 as D (5 bases). The V gene lost 5 bases and the J gene lost 0 bases, with 14 bases spanning the gap. Germline CDR1 SGHAT, CDR2 FQNNGV. The CDR3 runs 16 residues.

This clone was counted a few times. The chain joins TRBV14 to TRBJ1-1, with 7 positions matching TRBD1. Germline CDR1 is SGHDN and CDR2 is FVKESK. The J segment lost 5 bases and the V segment lost 4 bases, leaving 13 bases of the junction unmatched. This CDR3 has 16 amino acids. In DNA form, the CDR3 reads TGTGCCAGCAGCCCTCTCTTGGGACAGCGAACAACTGAAGCTTTCTTT. This translates into CASSPLLGQRTTEAFF. The entire variable domain, with the rest obtained from reference TRBV14 and TRBJ1-1, is as follows: EAGVTQFPSHSVIEKGQTVTLRCDPISGHDNLYWYRRVMGKEIKFLLHFVKESKQDESGMPNNRFLAERTGGTYSTLKVQPAELEDSGVYFCASSPLLGQRTTEAFFGQGTRLTVV.

The genes are TRBV28 and TRBJ1-2; 9 bases match TRBD1. V was pared by 4 bases and J by 5 bases, with 5 bases of the junction left unmatched. CDR1 and CDR2 (germline): MDHEN, SYDVKM. The CDR3 is made up of 14 amino acids. The DNA of the CDR3 is TGTGCCAGCAGTTCACAGGGGGCGAGGTATGGCTACACCTTC. Encoded protein: CASSSQGARYGYTF.

As to this clone: Germline is not matched at one junction end, which may reflect a read error. The rearrangement joins TRBV6-1 to TRBJ1-4, with 10 bases aligning to TRBD1. There are 12 residues in the CDR3. The germline V gene encodes CDR1 MNHNS and CDR2 SASEGT. This chain's CDR3 is CASGDRGTLGVF. The DNA for the CDR3 is TGTGCCAGTGGGGACAGGGGTACGCTGGGGGTCTTT.